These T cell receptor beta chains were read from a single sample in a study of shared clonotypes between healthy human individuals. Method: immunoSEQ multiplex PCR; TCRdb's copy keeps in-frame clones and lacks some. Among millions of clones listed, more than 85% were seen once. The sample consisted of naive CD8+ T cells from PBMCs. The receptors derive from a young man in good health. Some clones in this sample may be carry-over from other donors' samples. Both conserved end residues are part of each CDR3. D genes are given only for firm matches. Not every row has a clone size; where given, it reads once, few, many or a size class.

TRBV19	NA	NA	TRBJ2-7	CASSWGSQGSYEQYF	TGTGCCAGTAGTTGGGGCTCCCAGGGCTCCTACGAGCAGTACTTC
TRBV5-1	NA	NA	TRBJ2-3	CASSLEESHSTDTQYF	TGCGCCAGCAGCTTGGAAGAGAGCCACAGCACAGATACGCAGTATTTT
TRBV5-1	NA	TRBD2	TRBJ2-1	CASRRKASGTYNEQFF	TGCGCCAGCAGAAGGAAGGCTAGCGGAACTTACAATGAGCAGTTCTTC
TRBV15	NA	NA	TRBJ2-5	CATSAPSGQTQYF	TGTGCCACCAGCGCCCCCAGTGGGCAGACCCAGTACTTC
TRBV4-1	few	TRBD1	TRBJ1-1	CASSPSQGTGGEAFF	TGCGCCAGCTCCCCCTCCCAAGGGACAGGTGGTGAAGCTTTCTTT
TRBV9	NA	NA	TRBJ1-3	CASSVAVGVAGNTIYF	TGTGCCAGCAGCGTAGCGGTGGGTGTAGCTGGAAACACCATATATTTT
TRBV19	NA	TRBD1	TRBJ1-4	CASRGTGRNEKLFF	TGTGCCAGTAGGGGGACAGGGCGGAATGAAAAACTGTTTTTT
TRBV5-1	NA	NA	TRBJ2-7	CASSFGQGVGYEQYF	TGCGCCAGCAGCTTTGGGCAGGGCGTTGGCTACGAGCAGTACTTC
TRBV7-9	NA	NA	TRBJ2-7	CASSTSPLAAYEQYF	TGTGCCAGCAGCACCTCCCCGTTAGCTGCCTACGAGCAGTACTTC
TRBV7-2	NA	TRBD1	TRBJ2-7	CASSPVGTGVGLYEQYF	TGTGCCAGCAGCCCGGTTGGGACAGGGGTTGGACTCTACGAGCAGTACTTC
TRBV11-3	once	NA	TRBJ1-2	CASSLDQNRTYYGYTF	TGTGCCAGCAGCTTAGATCAGAACAGGACCTACTATGGCTACACCTTC
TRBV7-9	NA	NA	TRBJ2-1	CASRPDSYHNEQFF	TGTGCCAGCAGACCCGACAGTTACCACAATGAGCAGTTCTTC
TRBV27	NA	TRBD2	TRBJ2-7	CASSLQGASGPAYEQYF	TGTGCCAGCAGTCTCCAAGGTGCTAGCGGACCTGCCTACGAGCAGTACTTC
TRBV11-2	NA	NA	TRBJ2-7	CASSLGLGTYEQYF	TGTGCCAGCAGCCTCGGTTTGGGGACCTACGAGCAGTACTTC
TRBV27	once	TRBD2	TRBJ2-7	CASSHGLGYEQYF	TGTGCCAGCAGTCATGGACTAGGTTACGAGCAGTACTTC
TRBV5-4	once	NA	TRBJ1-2	CASSGSRGLVPGGYTF	TGTGCCAGCAGCGGCTCGAGGGGGTTAGTGCCCGGGGGCTACACCTTC
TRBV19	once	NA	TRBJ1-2	CASQTENYGYTF	TGTGCCAGTCAAACAGAAAACTATGGCTACACCTTC
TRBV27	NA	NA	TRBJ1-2	CASPRGVERYGYTF	TGTGCCAGCCCGAGAGGGGTGGAGAGATATGGCTACACCTTC
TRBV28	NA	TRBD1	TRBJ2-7	CASNRGSYEQYF	TGTGCCAGTAACAGGGGATCCTACGAGCAGTACTTC
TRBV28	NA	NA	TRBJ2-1	CASSLRGHNEQFF	TGTGCCAGCAGTTTGAGGGGTCACAATGAGCAGTTCTTC
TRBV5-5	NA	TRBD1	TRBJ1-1	CASRFDRENTEAFF	TGTGCCAGCAGATTCGACAGGGAGAACACTGAAGCTTTCTTT
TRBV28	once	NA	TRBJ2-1	CACVGEITYNEQFF	TGTGCCTGCGTCGGAGAGATCACCTACAATGAGCAGTTCTTC
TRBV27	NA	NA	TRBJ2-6	CASSLPPEASGANVLTF	TGTGCCAGCAGTTTACCCCCGGAGGCGTCTGGGGCCAACGTCCTGACTTTC
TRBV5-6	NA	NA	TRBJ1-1	CASSLRGSAEAFF	TGTGCCAGCAGCTTGCGAGGGTCCGCTGAAGCTTTCTTT
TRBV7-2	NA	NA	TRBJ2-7	CASTERSSYEQYF	TGTGCCAGCACCGAGCGGAGCTCCTACGAGCAGTACTTC
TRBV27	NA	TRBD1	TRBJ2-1	CASSLSTGAINEQFF	TGTGCCAGCAGTTTATCGACAGGGGCCATCAATGAGCAGTTCTTC
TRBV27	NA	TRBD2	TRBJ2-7	CASSSRLAGIASVKDEQYF	TGTGCCAGCAGTTCGAGACTAGCGGGAATCGCGAGTGTGAAAGACGAGCAGTACTTC
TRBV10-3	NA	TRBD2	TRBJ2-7	CAISDGAGVPYEQYF	TGTGCCATCAGTGATGGAGCGGGAGTCCCCTACGAGCAGTACTTC
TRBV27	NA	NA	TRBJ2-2	CASSLLVASVSKRTGELFF	TGTGCCAGCAGTTTATTGGTGGCTAGCGTATCGAAAAGGACCGGGGAGCTGTTTTTT
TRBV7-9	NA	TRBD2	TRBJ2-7	CASSATRVNGRAYEQYF	TGTGCCAGCAGCGCTACCCGGGTGAACGGGAGGGCCTACGAGCAGTACTTC
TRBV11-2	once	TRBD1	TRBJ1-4	CASSLETGGNSEKLFF	TGTGCCAGCAGCCTAGAGACAGGGGGTAATAGTGAAAAACTGTTTTTT
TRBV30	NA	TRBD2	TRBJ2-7	CAWALAVGWTSEQYF	TGTGCCTGGGCACTAGCGGTCGGCTGGACTAGCGAGCAGTACTTC